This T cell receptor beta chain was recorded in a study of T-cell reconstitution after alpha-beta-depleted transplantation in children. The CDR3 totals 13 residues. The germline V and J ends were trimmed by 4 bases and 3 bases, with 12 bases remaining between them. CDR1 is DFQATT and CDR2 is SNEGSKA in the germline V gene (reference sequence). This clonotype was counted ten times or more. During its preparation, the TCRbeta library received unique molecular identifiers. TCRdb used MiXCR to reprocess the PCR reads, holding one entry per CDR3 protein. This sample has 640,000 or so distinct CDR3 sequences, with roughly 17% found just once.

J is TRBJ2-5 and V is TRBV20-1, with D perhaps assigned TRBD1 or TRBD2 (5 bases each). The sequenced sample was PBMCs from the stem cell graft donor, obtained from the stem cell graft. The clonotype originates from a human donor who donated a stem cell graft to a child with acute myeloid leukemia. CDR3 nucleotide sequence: TGCAGTGCTAAAGGGACGGGGAAAGAGACCCAGTACTTC. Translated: CSAKGTGKETQYF.